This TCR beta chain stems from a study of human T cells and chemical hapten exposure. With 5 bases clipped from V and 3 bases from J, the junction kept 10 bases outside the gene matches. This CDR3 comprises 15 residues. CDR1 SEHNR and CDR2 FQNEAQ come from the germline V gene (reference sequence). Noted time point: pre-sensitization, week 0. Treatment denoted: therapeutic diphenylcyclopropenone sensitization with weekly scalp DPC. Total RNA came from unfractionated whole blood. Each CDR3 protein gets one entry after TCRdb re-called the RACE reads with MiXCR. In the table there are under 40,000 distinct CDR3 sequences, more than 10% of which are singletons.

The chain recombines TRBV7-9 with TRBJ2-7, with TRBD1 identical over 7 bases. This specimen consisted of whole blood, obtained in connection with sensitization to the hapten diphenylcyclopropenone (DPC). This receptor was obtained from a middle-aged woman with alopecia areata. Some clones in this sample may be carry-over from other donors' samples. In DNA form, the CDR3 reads TGTGCCAGCAGCCAAAAGCCGGGACAGTACTACGAGCAGTACTTC. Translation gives CASSQKPGQYYEQYF.